The clone carrying this TCR beta chain occurred a few times. Antigen unknown. Researchers reported that TCR beta cDNA libraries carried unique molecular identifiers. Yield was roughly 0.5 million cDNA molecules from approximately 0.91 to 9.4 million T cells. TCRdb independently ran MiXCR on the PCR reads; one entry per CDR3 protein. Of about 540,000 distinct CDR3 sequences listed, around a third were seen once; the top ten hold about 6%. The sample belongs to a study of post-analysis software for immune sequencing data. Study-wide context: The disease courses spanned relapsing-remitting, secondary progressive and progressive-relapsing forms of multiple sclerosis. Study observations and caveats: Normalized Chao1 diversity in multiple sclerosis patients fell significantly below that of controls. Controls had lower frequencies than patients of four or five TRBV segments, which included TRBV5-6, TRBV5-1 and TRBV20-1.

The CDR3 is 14 amino acids. V dropped 6 bases and J dropped 5; count of bases not matched to a gene: 8. Looked up from germline, CDR1 is SQVTM and CDR2 is ANQGSEA. The genes are TRBV29-1 and TRBJ1-1; 11 nucleotides align to TRBD1. The sequenced sample was blood. This TCR was recovered from a girl aged 2-17 years with multiple sclerosis. The CDR3 DNA reads as TGCAGCGTAAAAGCCGGGACAGGGGGAACTGAAGCTTTCTTT. It codes for CSVKAGTGGTEAFF.